This TCR beta chain appears in the sequencing data of a study of blood T cell repertoires in COVID-19. Germline V gene data show CDR1 as MNHNS and CDR2 as SASEGT. The CDR3 is 16 residues long. V lost 3 bases and J lost 5; bases outside the gene matches: 7. Libraries were prepared by immunoSEQ multiplex PCR; TCRdb keeps only in-frame clonotypes and omits some of them. This table has roughly 160,000 clones, 82% appearing once. The chain joins TRBV6-1 to TRBJ2-7; 13 bases are a match to TRBD2. The specimen sequenced was peripheral blood. This receptor was obtained from a woman aged 80 or over with active or convalescent COVID-19. DNA for the CDR3: TGTGCCAGCAGTGACTGGACTAGCGGGAGTTTCGACGAGCAGTACTTC. As protein: CASSDWTSGSFDEQYF.